The clone carrying this T cell receptor beta chain showed up just a few times. The sample originates from a study of blood T cell repertoires in COVID-19. Study overall: Sites across the United States, Italy and Spain contributed samples from acute and convalescent COVID-19. T cells, B-cell-depleted T cells, or PBMCs supplied cDNA or gDNA.

V lost 6 bases, J lost 8 bases, and 15 bases stayed unmatched. The CDR3 is 14 residues long. Per the germline V gene, CDR1 is SQVTM and CDR2 is ANQGSEA. Authors' data handling: Counts of nucleated cells, estimated from reference gene primer amplification, were obtained. Some clones are missing from TCRdb's copy, which holds only in-frame ones; the method was immunoSEQ multiplex PCR. V and J calls and clone size are given by that table; D and trimming were obtained from the DNA. The repertoire holds 200,000 to 250,000 clones, with more than 70% as singletons. This TCR came from a woman older than 75 with acute or convalescent COVID-19. The sequenced sample was peripheral blood. The chain combines TRBV29-1 with TRBJ1-2, with 7 bases that match TRBD1. The CDR3: CSVQGGGAWTGYTF. The CDR3 region has the DNA TGCAGCGTCCAAGGAGGGGGCGCGTGGACAGGCTACACCTTC.